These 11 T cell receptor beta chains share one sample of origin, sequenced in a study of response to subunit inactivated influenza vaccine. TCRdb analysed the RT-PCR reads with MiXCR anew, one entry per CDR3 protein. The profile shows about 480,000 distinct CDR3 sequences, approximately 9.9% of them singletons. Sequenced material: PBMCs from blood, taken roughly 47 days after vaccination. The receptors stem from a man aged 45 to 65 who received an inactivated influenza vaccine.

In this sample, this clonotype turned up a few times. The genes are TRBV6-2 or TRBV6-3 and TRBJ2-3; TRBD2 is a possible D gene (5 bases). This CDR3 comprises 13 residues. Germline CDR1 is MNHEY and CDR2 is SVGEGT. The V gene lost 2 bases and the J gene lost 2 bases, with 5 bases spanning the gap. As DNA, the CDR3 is TGTGCCAGCAGTTACGACTACACAGATACGCAGTATTTT. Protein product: CASSYDYTDTQYF.

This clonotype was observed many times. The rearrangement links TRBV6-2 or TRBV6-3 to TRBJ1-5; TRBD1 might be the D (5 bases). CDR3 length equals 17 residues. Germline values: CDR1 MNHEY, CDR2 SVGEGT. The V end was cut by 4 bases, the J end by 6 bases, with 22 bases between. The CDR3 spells CASSSRRSQLRGQPQHF. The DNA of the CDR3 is TGTGCCAGCAGTTCTCGGAGGAGTCAACTTAGGGGTCAGCCCCAGCATTTT.

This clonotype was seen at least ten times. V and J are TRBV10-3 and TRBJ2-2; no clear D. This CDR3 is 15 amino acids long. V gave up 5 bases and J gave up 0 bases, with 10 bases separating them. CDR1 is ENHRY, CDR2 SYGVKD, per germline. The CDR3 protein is CAISQKHANTGELFF. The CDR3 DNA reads TGTGCCATCAGTCAGAAGCATGCGAACACCGGGGAGCTGTTTTTT.

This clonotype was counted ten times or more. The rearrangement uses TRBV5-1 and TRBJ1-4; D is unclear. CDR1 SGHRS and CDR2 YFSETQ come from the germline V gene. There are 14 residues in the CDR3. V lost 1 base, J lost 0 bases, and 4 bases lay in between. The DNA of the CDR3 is TGCGCCAGCAGCTTGAGTGCAACTAATGAAAAACTGTTTTTT. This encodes CASSLSATNEKLFF. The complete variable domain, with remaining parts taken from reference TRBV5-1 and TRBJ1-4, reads KAGVTQTPRYLIKTRGQQVTLSCSPISGHRSVSWYQQTPGQGLQFLFEYFSETQRNKGNFPGRFSGRQFSNSRSEMNVSTLELGDSALYLCASSLSATNEKLFFGSGTQLSVL.

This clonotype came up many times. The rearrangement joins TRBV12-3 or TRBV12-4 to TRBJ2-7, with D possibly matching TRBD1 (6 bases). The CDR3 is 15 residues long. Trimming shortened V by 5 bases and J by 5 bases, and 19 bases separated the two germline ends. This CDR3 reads CASSPPVDRFNEQYF. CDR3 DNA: TGTGCCAGCAGTCCACCCGTCGACAGGTTCAACGAGCAGTACTTC.

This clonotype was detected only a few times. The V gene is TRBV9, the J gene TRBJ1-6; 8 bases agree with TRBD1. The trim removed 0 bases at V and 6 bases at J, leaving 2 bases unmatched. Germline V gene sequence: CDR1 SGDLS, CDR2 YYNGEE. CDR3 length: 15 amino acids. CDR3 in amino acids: CASSVGTGTNSPLHF. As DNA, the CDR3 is TGTGCCAGCAGCGTAGGGACAGGGACTAATTCACCCCTCCACTTT.

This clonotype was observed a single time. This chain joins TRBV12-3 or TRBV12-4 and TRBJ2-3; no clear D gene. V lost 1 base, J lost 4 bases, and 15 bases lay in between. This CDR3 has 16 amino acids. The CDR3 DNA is TGTGCCAGCAGTTTAGTTCCTTCCCTGCGCGCAGATACGCAGTATTTT. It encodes CASSLVPSLRADTQYF.

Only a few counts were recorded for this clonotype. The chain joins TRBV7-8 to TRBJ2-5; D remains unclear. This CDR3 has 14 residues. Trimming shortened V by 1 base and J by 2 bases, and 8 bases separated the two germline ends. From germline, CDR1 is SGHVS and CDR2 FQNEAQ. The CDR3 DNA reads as TGTGCCAGCAGCTTAGTTTGGGGTCAAGAGACCCAGTACTTC. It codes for CASSLVWGQETQYF.

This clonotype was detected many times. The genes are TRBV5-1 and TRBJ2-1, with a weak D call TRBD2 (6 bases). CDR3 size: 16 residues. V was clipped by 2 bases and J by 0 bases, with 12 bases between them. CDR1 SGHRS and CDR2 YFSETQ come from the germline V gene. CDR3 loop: CASSFGGISSYNEQFF. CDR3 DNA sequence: TGCGCCAGCAGCTTTGGCGGGATCAGCTCCTACAATGAGCAGTTCTTC.

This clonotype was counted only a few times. For the CDR3, the DNA is TGTGCCAGCAGTGAAATGGCGTGGGACAGGACCTACAATGAGCAGTTCTTC. Amino acid sequence: CASSEMAWDRTYNEQFF. This chain joins TRBV2 and TRBJ2-1; 8 bases align to TRBD1. The CDR3 runs to 17 residues. From germline, CDR1 is SNHLY and CDR2 FYNNEI. V lost 2 bases to trimming and J lost 2 bases; unmatched junction nucleotides: 8.

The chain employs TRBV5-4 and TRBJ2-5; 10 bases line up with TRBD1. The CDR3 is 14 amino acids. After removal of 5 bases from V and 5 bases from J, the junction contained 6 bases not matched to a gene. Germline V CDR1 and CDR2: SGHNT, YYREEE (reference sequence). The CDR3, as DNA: TGTGCCAGCAGGCGGACAGGGGGGAAGGAGACCCAGTACTTC. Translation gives CASRRTGGKETQYF.